A selection of T cell receptor beta chains follows, all from one sample in a study of cytomegalovirus exposure and HLA in healthy donors. Data came from immunoSEQ multiplex PCR; TCRdb stores just in-frame clones and leaves some out. The table shows some 140,000 clones, with around 83% occurring only once. Sequenced material: PBMCs. Receptors were obtained from a male donor in good health and CMV-seropositive. The CDR3 runs from the conserved cysteine through the conserved F or W. Each record gives: V gene, clone size, D gene, J gene, CDR3 DNA, CDR3 protein. The D gene is left open where the match is weak. The size field is filled for only some rows; it gives once, few, many or a size class.

TRBV5-1	once	TRBD2	TRBJ2-1	TGCGCCAGCAGCGGTGGACTAGCGGGAGCTTACAATGAGCAGTTCTTC	CASSGGLAGAYNEQFF
TRBV11-1	NA	NA	TRBJ2-7	TGTGCCAGCAGCTTATCAGGACTGATATCCTACGAGCAGTACTTC	CASSLSGLISYEQYF
TRBV5-1	NA	TRBD1	TRBJ1-3	TGCGCCAGCAGCTTGGCCGCATCGGCAGGGGGCACGGGAAACACCATATATTTT	CASSLAASAGGTGNTIYF
TRBV28	NA	NA	TRBJ2-3	TGTGCCAGCAGTTATTCAGCGAGTCAGTATTTT	CASSYSASQYF
TRBV4-1	few	TRBD1	TRBJ1-2	TGCGCCAGCAGCCAAAGACAGGGATTTCGGGACTATGGCTACACCTTC	CASSQRQGFRDYGYTF
TRBV27	once	TRBD1	TRBJ1-2	TGTGCCAGCAGCCCAGGGCTGGGACAGAACTATGGCTACACCTTC	CASSPGLGQNYGYTF
TRBV2	NA	TRBD1	TRBJ1-4	TGTGCCAGCAGTGAACGGGACAGGGACGGAAAACTGTTTTTT	CASSERDRDGKLFF
TRBV5-1	NA	NA	TRBJ2-2	TGCGCCACCAAAGGGGTGGTAGGGATTGAGTACGGGTCGTCCGGGGAGCTGTTTTTT	CATKGVVGIEYGSSGELFF
TRBV7-8	NA	TRBD2	TRBJ2-1	TGTGCCAGCAGCTTAAGACTAGCGGCTATCTACAATGAGCAGTTCTTC	CASSLRLAAIYNEQFF
TRBV5-6	NA	NA	TRBJ2-3	TGTGCCAGCAGCTTTGGGGGAGGAAGCACAGATACGCAGTATTTT	CASSFGGGSTDTQYF
TRBV2	NA	TRBD2	TRBJ2-3	TGTGCCAGCAGTTTCTTAGCGGGAGCACGGACAGATACGCAGTATTTT	CASSFLAGARTDTQYF
TRBV19	NA	NA	TRBJ1-2	TGTGCCAGTAGTCCCGTACAGGTCTATGGCTACACCTTC	CASSPVQVYGYTF
TRBV7-8	NA	NA	TRBJ1-5	TGTGCCACCCCGGAGACTGACTCGCGCCCTTATAGCAATCAGCCCCAGCATTTT	CATPETDSRPYSNQPQHF
TRBV7-2	NA	NA	TRBJ1-5	TGTGCCAGCAGCTTAGTACAGCCGGATCAGCCCCAGCATTTT	CASSLVQPDQPQHF
TRBV5-1	NA	NA	TRBJ2-5	TGCGCCAGCTCCAAGGACGGGGGAGAGACCCAGTACTTC	CASSKDGGETQYF
TRBV7-8	NA	NA	TRBJ1-2	TGTGCCAGCAGCTTAACCACATACGCCGCGGGTGGCTACACCTTC	CASSLTTYAAGGYTF
TRBV5-1	NA	TRBD2	TRBJ2-1	TGCGCCAGCAGCTTGTTATTCACTAGCGGGAGAATTTTCTACAATGAGCAGTTCTTC	CASSLLFTSGRIFYNEQFF
TRBV6-5	NA	NA	TRBJ1-5	TGTGCCAGCAGTGTGGCCGGGAGGGGCAATCAGCCCCAGCATTTT	CASSVAGRGNQPQHF
TRBV18	NA	NA	TRBJ1-4	TGTGCCAGCTCACCAACGACCACGGGTAATGAAAAACTGTTTTTT	CASSPTTTGNEKLFF
TRBV5-1	NA	TRBD2	TRBJ2-7	TGCGCCAGCAGCTCACCGGGACTAGCGGGGGGGGAGCAGTACTTC	CASSSPGLAGGEQYF
TRBV19	NA	TRBD1	TRBJ2-1	TGTGCCAGTAGTCCGACAGGGGTGGGGGACAATGAGCAGTTCTTC	CASSPTGVGDNEQFF
TRBV11-2	NA	TRBD1	TRBJ2-7	TGTGCCAGCAGCTTAGGGCCCGGGACAGGGGGGTACGAGCAGTACTTC	CASSLGPGTGGYEQYF
TRBV10-3	once	TRBD1	TRBJ1-1	TGTGCCATCAGGGGAAACAGGGGCGGTGAAGCTTTCTTT	CAIRGNRGGEAFF
TRBV18	NA	TRBD2	TRBJ2-1	TGTGCCAGCTCACCACCTAGCGGGAGCAATGAGCAGTTCTTC	CASSPPSGSNEQFF
TRBV18	NA	NA	TRBJ1-1	TGTGCCAGCTCACCCGCCTACGGGGGGGAGAACACTGAAGCTTTCTTT	CASSPAYGGENTEAFF
TRBV6-6	NA	NA	TRBJ1-1	TGTGCCAGCAGTTACGCGTTGAACACTGAAGCTTTCTTT	CASSYALNTEAFF
TRBV7-7	once	NA	TRBJ2-5	TGTGCTAGCAGCTTAGCTTCCAGGGGAGAGACCCAGTACTTC	CASSLASRGETQYF
TRBV11-2	once	NA	TRBJ1-5	TGTGCCAGCAGCTCCAACAATCAGCCCCAGCATTTT	CASSSNNQPQHF
TRBV27	NA	TRBD1	TRBJ1-3	TGTGCCAGCAGTTTATCAGGGGGCGCGGGAAACACCATATATTTT	CASSLSGGAGNTIYF
TRBV7-2	NA	TRBD2	TRBJ2-3	TGTGCCAGCAGCTTAGTACGCGCGGGAGGAAATACGCAGTATTTT	CASSLVRAGGNTQYF
TRBV6-5	few	TRBD1	TRBJ1-4	TGTGCCAGCAGTGGCGGTCCCGGGACAGCAGAAAAACTGTTTTTT	CASSGGPGTAEKLFF
TRBV4-3	NA	TRBD2	TRBJ2-7	TGCGCCAGCAGCCAAGAAAAGGCCGTAGCGGGAGTCTCCTACGAGCAGTACTTC	CASSQEKAVAGVSYEQYF
TRBV11-2	NA	NA	TRBJ2-5	TGTGCCAGCAGCTTAGCCACAGGGACCTTGTACCAAGAGACCCAGTACTTC	CASSLATGTLYQETQYF
TRBV7-6	NA	NA	TRBJ1-2	TGTGCCAGCAGTAATGGTGACAACACACTGGAGGACTATGGCTACACCTTC	CASSNGDNTLEDYGYTF
TRBV19	NA	TRBD1	TRBJ1-5	TGTGCCAGTAGTATAGCAGGCAGGGGGCCCGAGGTTATCAATCAGCCCCAGCATTTT	CASSIAGRGPEVINQPQHF
TRBV6-5	NA	TRBD1	TRBJ1-4	TGTGCCAGCAGTCGAAAACCGGGACAGGGTAGTAAACTGTTTTTT	CASSRKPGQGSKLFF
TRBV6-6	NA	NA	TRBJ1-5	TGTGCCAGCAGTTACCGCGGGGATCAGCCCCAGCATTTT	CASSYRGDQPQHF